The 13 T cell receptor beta chains below come from one sample, sequenced in a study of OX40 agonist ivuxolimab in advanced cancers. Measured with immunoSEQ multiplex PCR; TCRdb has only the in-frame clones, and not every one. The sample contains some 45,000 clones, 65% to 90% of which appear only once. This material consisted of CD4+ or CD8+ T cells sorted from blood, taken in a trial of the OX40 agonist ivuxolimab. The receptor source for this set is an adult with an advanced solid tumor such as melanoma, head and neck, liver or kidney cancer.

The CDR3 loop is CASKLEPDTQYF. As DNA, the CDR3 is TGTGCCAGCAAATTGGAACCAGATACGCAGTATTTT. This rearrangement joins TRBV6-1 to TRBJ2-3; D is ambiguous. Deletions cut 7 bases from V and 4 bases from J, with 9 bases between. The CDR3 is 12 amino acids. Germline V gene sequence: CDR1 MNHNS, CDR2 SASEGT.

This chain links TRBV27 with TRBJ2-1; D could derive from TRBD1 or TRBD2 (5 bases each). CDR1 MNHEY and CDR2 SMNVEV come from the germline V gene (reference sequence). V was shortened by 2 bases and J by 2 bases, with 16 bases between the two germline ends. The CDR3 covers 17 residues. The CDR3 DNA follows: TGTGCCAGCAGTTTAGGATTCCGGGGACGGGCCTACAATGAGCAGTTCTTC. Its protein product is CASSLGFRGRAYNEQFF.

The V gene is TRBV7-6, the J gene TRBJ1-3; no definite D call. Trimming left V 3 bases short and J 3 bases short, with 6 bases between. This CDR3 is 13 amino acids long. In germline, CDR1 is SGHVS, CDR2 FNYEAQ. Written as DNA, the CDR3 is TGTGCCAGCAGCTTGGGGTATGGAAACACCATATATTTT. Protein product: CASSLGYGNTIYF.

The chain couples TRBV29-1 to TRBJ1-5, with no clear D. Germline V lookup: CDR1 SQVTM, CDR2 ANQGSEA. CDR3 size: 13 residues. V lost 4 bases, J lost 4 bases, and 11 bases lay in between. The CDR3 sequence: CSVGSGQNQPQHF. The CDR3 DNA reads TGCAGCGTTGGCTCAGGTCAAAATCAGCCCCAGCATTTT.

The chain recombines TRBV18 with TRBJ1-1; D is uncertain. V lost 3 bases, J lost 7 bases, and 9 bases lay in between. The CDR3 is made up of 12 amino acids. Looked up from germline, CDR1 is KGHSH and CDR2 is LQKENI. The CDR3 here is CASSPSGVEAFF. The CDR3 DNA is TGTGCCAGCTCACCGTCCGGAGTTGAAGCTTTCTTT. Complete variable domain (other parts from reference TRBV18 and TRBJ1-1): NAGVMQNPRHLVRRRGQEARLRCSPMKGHSHVYWYRQLPEEGLKFMVYLQKENIIDESGMPKERFSAEFPKEGPSILRIQQVVRGDSAAYFCASSPSGVEAFFGQGTRLTVV.

This chain joins TRBV30 and TRBJ1-6; a weak D match, TRBD1 (6 bases). Trimming pared 3 bases from V and 5 bases from J, leaving 8 bases between. The CDR3 loop spans 13 amino acids. Germline V gene lookup returns CDR1 GTSNPN and CDR2 SVGIG (reference sequence). The CDR3 loop reads CAWRDSHNSPLHF. The CDR3 DNA follows: TGTGCCTGGAGGGACAGCCATAATTCACCCCTCCACTTT.

This clone has more than one count but fewer than ten. This chain joins TRBV6-1 and TRBJ1-6; 9 bases are a match to TRBD1. The J segment lost 10 bases and the V segment lost 1 base, leaving 2 bases of the junction unmatched. The length of the CDR3 is 14 residues. Germline values: CDR1 MNHNS, CDR2 SASEGT. The CDR3 bases are TGTGCCAGCAGTGAAGGGACAGGGGTATCACCCCTCCACTTT. Translated, it gives CASSEGTGVSPLHF.

V gene TRBV19 combines with J gene TRBJ2-3; D call uncertain. CDR3 size: 11 residues. Trimming cost V 3 bases and J 9 bases, with 7 bases left between them. Looked up from germline, CDR1 is LNHDA and CDR2 is SQIVND (reference sequence). CDR3 protein: CASSIGTTQYF. CDR3 DNA sequence: TGTGCCAGTAGTATTGGCACCACGCAGTATTTT.

The chain recombines TRBV25-1 with TRBJ1-2, with 9 bases that match TRBD1. The CDR3 runs to 15 residues. J gave up 7 bases and V 1 base, and 7 bases lay outside the gene matches. The V gene's germline CDR1 is MGHDK and CDR2 SYGVNS. The CDR3 region is CASSEWGTGWSGYTF. CDR3 coding DNA: TGTGCCAGCAGTGAATGGGGGACAGGGTGGTCTGGCTACACCTTC.

This clone came up a few times. The chain has TRBV6-1 and TRBJ2-7; 8 bases map to TRBD1. Germline CDR1 MNHNS, CDR2 SASEGT. After removal of 3 bases from V and 4 bases from J, the junction contained 2 bases not matched to a gene. The length of the CDR3 is 13 residues. The CDR3 nucleotides read TGTGCCAGCAGTGATGGACAGGGATACGAGCAGTACTTC. Protein product: CASSDGQGYEQYF.

The rearrangement joins TRBV7-8 to TRBJ2-5; tentatively, D is TRBD1 or TRBD2 (7 bases each). TRBJ2-7 explains the end of the DNA better; the J call may be wrong. The CDR3 spans 14 residues. Germline V gene sequence: CDR1 SGHVS, CDR2 FQNEAQ. The CDR3 DNA is TGTGCCAGCAGCTTAAGCGGGGCAGGGGGCGAGCAGTACTTC. Translating gives CASSLSGAGGEQYF.

The rearrangement joins TRBV6-1 to TRBJ1-2, with 12 bases fitting TRBD1. The CDR3 extends over 14 amino acids. Trimming removed 7 bases from V and 4 bases from J; junction bases left unmatched: 4. Germline assignment: CDR1 MNHNS and CDR2 SASEGT. The CDR3 sequence: CASKPGQGAYGYTF. The CDR3 bases are TGTGCCAGCAAACCGGGACAGGGGGCCTATGGCTACACCTTC.

This chain uses TRBV7-2 with TRBJ2-3; perhaps TRBD2 as D (6 bases). Germline V lookup: CDR1 SGHTA, CDR2 FQGNSA. Trimming left V 4 bases short and J 10 bases short, with 18 bases between. CDR3 length: 14 residues. The CDR3 region is CASSYSGLTPAQYF. The DNA for the CDR3 is TGTGCCAGCAGCTACTCGGGACTCACCCCTGCGCAGTATTTT. Full variable domain (remainder filled in from reference TRBV7-2 and TRBJ2-3): GAGVSQSPSNKVTEKGKDVELRCDPISGHTALYWYRQSLGQGLEFLIYFQGNSAPDKSGLPSDRFSAERTGGSVSTLTIQRTQQEDSAVYLCASSYSGLTPAQYFGPGTRLTVL.